One sample yielded the 17 T cell receptor beta chains listed below, sequenced in a study of long-term antiretroviral therapy in people with HIV. They ran version v3.0 of the immunoSEQ assay at survey level. Clones were read by immunoSEQ multiplex PCR, and TCRdb kept only the in-frame ones, dropping some. The sample yields 30,000 or so clones, 80% to 90% seen once. The input for sequencing was unsorted PBMCs, taken 0.8 years before starting antiretroviral therapy. These receptors came from a man between 18 and 35 years old with HIV.

V gene TRBV7-9 combines with J gene TRBJ2-7; D possibly corresponds to TRBD2 (6 bases). V was clipped by 5 bases and J by 0 bases, with 14 bases between them. Germline CDR1 SEHNR, CDR2 FQNEAQ (reference sequence). This CDR3 has 15 amino acids. CDR3 in amino acids: CASSGRLGPSYEQYF. CDR3 bases: TGTGCCAGCAGCGGACGACTAGGCCCCTCCTACGAGCAGTACTTC.

This clone showed up just a few times. This rearrangement joins TRBV12-2 to TRBJ1-2. TRBV12-2 is termed a pseudogene. The CDR3 is 15 amino acids. CDR3 loop: CASRLAEPSNYGYTF. DNA for the CDR3: TGTGCAAGTCGCTTAGCTGAACCATCTAACTATGGCTACACCTTC.

This clone was counted a single time. The V call is TRBV11-3, the J call TRBJ1-1; 7 bases agree with TRBD1. CDR1 SGHNT and CDR2 YENEEA come from the germline V gene. After removal of 4 bases from V and 5 bases from J, the junction contained 10 bases not matched to a gene. The CDR3 has 15 amino acids. The CDR3 DNA reads as TGTGCCAGCAGCTCCGAGGGGGCGAGGGCGACTGAAGCTTTCTTT. This translates into CASSSEGARATEAFF.

The rearrangement uses TRBV5-8 and TRBJ2-7; D remains ambiguous. The germline CDR1 and CDR2 sequences are SGHTS and YDEGEE. This CDR3 is built from 15 residues. Trimming took off 6 bases at V and 2 bases at J, with 18 bases between the two ends. The CDR3 protein is CASTITLSSAYEQYF. DNA for the CDR3: TGTGCCAGCACCATCACGCTTTCGTCGGCCTACGAGCAGTACTTC.

This clone has a handful of counts. V is TRBV11-2 and J is TRBJ1-6, with D unresolved. V dropped 2 bases and J dropped 6 bases, with 5 bases sitting between them. The CDR3 runs to 13 residues. Germline values: CDR1 SGHAT, CDR2 FQNNGV. The CDR3 here is CASSLLGNSPLHF. In DNA, the CDR3 is TGTGCCAGCAGCTTATTGGGTAATTCACCCCTCCACTTT.

V usage is TRBV5-6 and J usage is TRBJ1-1; the D gene is possibly TRBD1 (6 bases). Per the germline V gene, CDR1 is SGHDT and CDR2 is YYEEEE. The CDR3 is 15 residues long. V was trimmed by 4 bases and J by 0 bases, leaving 13 bases between them. The CDR3 here is CASSIQGFMNTEAFF. The CDR3 DNA follows: TGTGCCAGCAGCATACAGGGTTTTATGAACACTGAAGCTTTCTTT.

The chain couples TRBV19 to TRBJ2-1; 7 bases agree with TRBD2. The CDR3 is 16 amino acids. Germline V CDR1 and CDR2: LNHDA, SQIVND (reference sequence). The trim removed 5 bases at V and 2 bases at J, leaving 9 bases unmatched. Here the CDR3 DNA reads TGTGCCAGTAGTCTTTGGGAAAGCGGGGCCTACAATGAGCAGTTCTTC. Its translation: CASSLWESGAYNEQFF.

The chain links TRBV10-1 to TRBJ2-7, with 7 positions matching TRBD2. Germline lookup yields CDR1 WNHNN and CDR2 SYGVQD (reference sequence). The CDR3 extends over 15 amino acids. V dropped 2 bases and J dropped 4; count of bases not matched to a gene: 8. The DNA for the CDR3 is TGCGCCAGCAGTGAGCCGAGGGACTACGGTTACGAGCAGTACTTC. It is translated as CASSEPRDYGYEQYF.

The chain carries TRBV5-1 and TRBJ2-7; 7 bases line up with TRBD1. This CDR3 is 15 amino acids long. V trimming: 2 bases; J trimming: 0 bases; junction bases outside the gene matches: 5. Germline lookup yields CDR1 SGHRS and CDR2 YFSETQ. CDR3: CASSLDRVVSYEQYF. CDR3 DNA sequence: TGCGCCAGCAGCTTAGACAGGGTAGTCTCCTACGAGCAGTACTTC.

The CDR3 sequence: CASSVVSNADTQYF. CDR3 nucleotides: TGTGCCAGCAGCGTAGTGTCAAATGCGGATACGCAGTATTTT. J is TRBJ2-3 and V is TRBV9; no firm D call. CDR3 length: 14 residues. Between the trimmed V and J ends, which lost 0 bases and 6 bases, there was a span of 11 bases. The germline CDR1 and CDR2 sequences are SGDLS and YYNGEE. Full variable domain (outside the CDR3, taken from reference TRBV9 and TRBJ2-3): DSGVTQTPKHLITATGQRVTLRCSPRSGDLSVYWYQQSLDQGLQFLIQYYNGEERAKGNILERFSAQQFPDLHSELNLSSLELGDSALYFCASSVVSNADTQYFGPGTRLTVL.

The chain employs TRBV7-2 and TRBJ1-6; D ambiguous. CDR3 length equals 15 residues. Trimming pared 1 base from V and 5 bases from J, leaving 9 bases between. In germline, CDR1 is SGHTA, CDR2 FQGNSA. CDR3 protein: CASSLGTSNNSPLHF. The CDR3 DNA is TGTGCCAGCAGCTTAGGGACGTCGAATAATTCACCCCTCCACTTT.

The chain couples TRBV5-6 to TRBJ1-3, with D uncertain. Germline assignment: CDR1 SGHDT and CDR2 YYEEEE. This CDR3 has 13 amino acids. V shed 0 bases and J shed 4 bases, with 5 bases lying between them. The CDR3 sequence is CASSLADGNTIYF. CDR3 coding DNA: TGTGCCAGCAGCTTGGCTGACGGAAACACCATATATTTT.

This rearrangement joins TRBV7-3 to TRBJ2-5; D remains unclear. Germline values: CDR1 SGHTA, CDR2 FQGTGA. V lost 2 bases to trimming and J lost 7 bases, with 14 bases between them. There are 14 residues in the CDR3. DNA of the CDR3: TGTGCCAGCAGCTTATACCCCGCGTCGGGGACCCAGTACTTC. Its protein product is CASSLYPASGTQYF.

J is TRBJ1-2 and V is TRBV4-3; D is perhaps TRBD1 (6 bases). Trimming stripped 0 bases from V and 5 bases from J, with 13 bases between. Per germline, CDR1 LGHNA and CDR2 YSLEER. There are 15 residues in the CDR3. The CDR3, as DNA: TGCGCCAGCAGCCAAGATGCGAGACAGGTGTATGGCTACACCTTC. It codes for CASSQDARQVYGYTF.

The chain recombines TRBV27 with TRBJ2-2; D is uncertain. The CDR3 extends over 15 amino acids. Germline CDR1 MNHEY, CDR2 SMNVEV (reference sequence). Trimming stripped 2 bases from V and 5 bases from J, with 12 bases between. The CDR3 sequence: CASSLGQYITGELFF. CDR3 nucleotide sequence: TGTGCCAGCAGTTTAGGGCAGTATATTACCGGGGAGCTGTTTTTT.

V gene TRBV18 combines with J gene TRBJ2-2; D possibly corresponds to TRBD1 (5 bases). Looked up from germline, CDR1 is KGHSH and CDR2 is LQKENI. There are 16 residues in the CDR3. V lost 3 bases and J 1 base, leaving 12 bases between the germline ends. The CDR3 region is CASSPQTDLNTGELFF. CDR3 nucleotides: TGTGCCAGCTCACCCCAGACAGACCTGAACACCGGGGAGCTGTTTTTT.

V gene TRBV5-1 combines with J gene TRBJ2-1; 10 nucleotides align to TRBD1. V lost 2 bases and J lost 4; bases outside the gene matches: 3. The CDR3 consists of 15 residues. The germline gives CDR1 SGHRS, CDR2 YFSETQ. The CDR3 nucleotides read TGCGCCAGCAGCTTCGGGACAGGGGTTTACAATGAGCAGTTCTTC. Its protein product is CASSFGTGVYNEQFF.